The 20 T cell receptor beta chains presented below share a single source sample, sequenced in a study of blood T cell repertoires in COVID-19. Here immunoSEQ multiplex PCR was the method, and the copy in TCRdb shows in-frame clones only, minus some. The sample includes about 220,000 clones, around 83% of them seen just once. The specimen sequenced was PBMCs or T cells enriched from blood (not recorded which). These receptors all come from a woman aged 40-49 years with acute COVID-19.

This rearrangement joins TRBV6-5 to TRBJ1-4; 9 nucleotides align to TRBD1. The CDR3 is 13 residues long. Trimming at V came to 8 bases and at J to 5 bases, leaving 3 bases not matched to a gene. Germline values: CDR1 MNHEY, CDR2 SVGAGI. CDR3 region: CASGGTGNEKLFF. The CDR3 DNA reads as TGTGCCAGCGGAGGGACAGGGAATGAAAAACTGTTTTTT.

J is TRBJ2-3 and V is TRBV19; D is possibly TRBD2 (6 bases). The ends were cut back, 3 bases at V and 2 bases at J, with 9 bases in the middle. Germline CDR1 and CDR2: LNHDA and SQIVND (reference sequence). The CDR3 has 14 residues. The CDR3 DNA reads TGTGCCAGTAGTATTGAGGACTACACAGATACGCAGTATTTT. It specifies CASSIEDYTDTQYF. The full variable domain, with the rest looked up from reference TRBV19 and TRBJ2-3, is DGGITQSPKYLFRKEGQNVTLSCEQNLNHDAMYWYRQDPGQGLRLIYYSQIVNDFQKGDIAEGYSVSREKKESFPLTVTSAQKNPTAFYLCASSIEDYTDTQYFGPGTRLTVL.

This clone is a singleton in its sample. The V and J genes are TRBV7-6 and TRBJ1-3; D is unresolved. V shed 1 base and J shed 2 bases, with 12 bases lying between them. Germline V gene sequence: CDR1 SGHVS, CDR2 FNYEAQ. This CDR3 region has 16 residues. CDR3 nucleotides: TGTGCCAGCAGCTTAGAACAGCGGAGCCCTGGAAACACCATATATTTT. It codes for CASSLEQRSPGNTIYF.

The chain has TRBV11-2 and TRBJ2-5; 7 bases agree with TRBD2. The germline V gene has CDR1 SGHAT and CDR2 FQNNGV. V was clipped by 1 base and J by 3 bases; unmatched bases: 5. There are 15 residues in the CDR3. In nucleotides, the CDR3 is TGTGCCAGCAGCTTAGGTTTTGGGGGGGAAGAGACCCAGTACTTC. The encoded protein is CASSLGFGGEETQYF.

This chain uses TRBV7-2 with TRBJ2-1, with 9 bases matching TRBD2. This CDR3 comprises 15 residues. Trimming removed 5 bases from V and 6 bases from J; junction bases left unmatched: 8. Germline-derived CDR1 and CDR2 are SGHTA and FQGNSA. The CDR3 region has the DNA TGTGCCAGCAGCCCCCAGACTAGCGGCGTCAATGAGCAGTTCTTC. It codes for CASSPQTSGVNEQFF.

The genes are TRBV28 and TRBJ1-1; D perhaps matches TRBD1 (6 bases). V was trimmed by 4 bases and J by 4 bases, leaving 16 bases between them. This CDR3 comprises 15 residues. Germline-derived CDR1 and CDR2 are MDHEN and SYDVKM. CDR3 amino acids: CASSSGQSGRTEAFF. The CDR3 DNA reads TGTGCCAGCAGTTCGGGACAATCAGGGCGCACTGAAGCTTTCTTT.

This sequence joins TRBV12-2 and TRBJ2-1; the table assigns TRBD2, which was not confirmed against the DNA. TRBV12-2 is tagged as a pseudogene. CDR3 size: 16 residues. This chain's CDR3 is CASRLYVSGGYNEQFF. CDR3 DNA sequence: TGTGCAAGTCGCTTATATGTTAGCGGGGGGTACAATGAGCAGTTCTTC.

V is TRBV4-3 and J is TRBJ2-3; D gene uncertain. From germline, CDR1 is LGHNA and CDR2 YSLEER. V was clipped by 6 bases and J by 0 bases, with 13 bases between them. The CDR3 is made up of 15 amino acids. This CDR3 reads CASRLAVTSTDTQYF. The CDR3, as DNA: TGCGCCAGCAGGTTGGCGGTTACTAGCACAGATACGCAGTATTTT.

The V gene is TRBV5-6, the J gene TRBJ1-4, with 11 bases lining up with TRBD1. J gave up 13 bases and V 1 base, and 9 bases lay outside the gene matches. This CDR3 spans 15 amino acids. From germline, CDR1 is SGHDT and CDR2 YYEEEE. CDR3 nucleotide sequence: TGTGCCAGCAGCTTGAGGACAGGGGGCCCTATTGTACTGTTTTTT. Protein: CASSLRTGGPIVLFF.

J is TRBJ1-6 and V is TRBV5-8, with 10 bases matching TRBD1. The CDR3 length is 14 residues. Germline assignment: CDR1 SGHTS and CDR2 YDEGEE. The ends lost 0 bases at V and 14 bases at J; junction bases unmatched: 5. The CDR3 coding sequence is TGTGCCAGCAGCTTGGGGGACAGGGGTATAACCCTCCACTTT. Protein: CASSLGDRGITLHF.

The CDR3 spells CASSEDRGLEQYF. CDR3 DNA: TGTGCCAGCAGCGAGGACAGGGGCCTCGAGCAGTACTTC. The V and J genes are TRBV7-2 and TRBJ2-7; TRBD1 matches 9 bases. The CDR3 contains 13 residues. Unmatched junction bases numbered 5, after V lost 5 bases and J lost 6 bases. Germline V gene sequence: CDR1 SGHTA, CDR2 FQGNSA. Together with reference TRBV7-2 and TRBJ2-7, the CDR3 gives the full variable domain: GAGVSQSPSNKVTEKGKDVELRCDPISGHTALYWYRQSLGQGLEFLIYFQGNSAPDKSGLPSDRFSAERTGGSVSTLTIQRTQQEDSAVYLCASSEDRGLEQYFGPGTRLTVT.

This sequence joins TRBV5-4 and TRBJ2-3; 9 bases line up with TRBD2. J gave up 6 bases and V 5 bases, and 7 bases lay outside the gene matches. Germline CDR1 and CDR2: SGHNT and YYREEE (reference sequence). This CDR3 spans 14 amino acids. This CDR3 is CASSTGTSLDTQYF. Written as DNA, the CDR3 is TGTGCCAGCAGTACCGGGACTAGCCTCGATACGCAGTATTTT. The complete variable domain, with remaining parts taken from reference TRBV5-4 and TRBJ2-3, reads ETGVTQSPTHLIKTRGQQVTLRCSSQSGHNTVSWYQQALGQGPQFIFQYYREEENGRGNFPPRFSGLQFPNYSSELNVNALELDDSALYLCASSTGTSLDTQYFGPGTRLTVL.

V gene TRBV27 combines with J gene TRBJ1-2; 8 bases fit TRBD1. Trimming cost V 5 bases and J 4 bases; bases outside gene matches: 9. CDR1 is MNHEY, CDR2 SMNVEV, per germline (reference sequence). This CDR3 is built from 15 residues. CDR3 DNA: TGTGCCAGCAGTCGGATGGACAGGGTCAGCTATGGCTACACCTTC. It is translated as CASSRMDRVSYGYTF.

The CDR3 reads CASSDGCSSGRTYEQYF. In DNA, the CDR3 is TGTGCCAGCAGTGACGGGTGCTCTAGCGGGAGAACTTACGAGCAGTACTTC. The chain has TRBV6-4 and TRBJ2-7; 10 nucleotides agree with TRBD2. J was trimmed by 4 bases and V by 2 bases; bases with no gene match: 11. Germline V gene sequence: CDR1 MRHNA, CDR2 SNTAGT. The CDR3 spans 17 residues.

This chain links TRBV4-3 with TRBJ2-6; perhaps TRBD2 as D (5 bases). CDR3 length: 16 amino acids. Trimming removed 0 bases from V and 2 bases from J, with 8 bases in between. Germline assignment: CDR1 LGHNA and CDR2 YSLEER. The CDR3 region is CASSQEFSAGANVLTF. CDR3 sequence (DNA): TGCGCCAGCAGCCAAGAATTTAGCGCTGGGGCCAACGTCCTGACTTTC.

This clone was observed a few times. The chain recombines TRBV7-6 with TRBJ1-6; D remains unclear. V was pared by 1 base and J by 0 bases, with 7 bases between. Germline V gene sequence: CDR1 SGHVS, CDR2 FNYEAQ. The CDR3 runs 16 residues. CDR3 DNA: TGTGCCAGCAGCTTAGACACCAGCTCCTATAATTCACCCCTCCACTTT. Its protein is CASSLDTSSYNSPLHF.

The chain carries TRBV6-5 and TRBJ2-7; 7 bases align to TRBD1. Germline-derived CDR1 and CDR2 are MNHEY and SVGAGI. The CDR3 runs 15 residues. With 0 bases clipped from V and 1 base from J, the junction kept 3 bases outside the gene matches. The DNA for the CDR3 is TGTGCCAGCAGTTACTCGACAGGGTCTTCCTACGAGCAGTACTTC. Translating gives CASSYSTGSSYEQYF.

The chain employs TRBV5-4 and TRBJ2-7, with D possibly being TRBD2 (6 bases). Germline assignment: CDR1 SGHNT and CDR2 YYREEE (reference sequence). The CDR3 covers 14 residues. The V gene lost 0 bases and the J gene lost 5 bases, with 12 bases spanning the gap. The CDR3 DNA reads TGTGCCAGCAGCTTGGCTTCCTCTAGCGACGAGCAGTACTTC. This translates into CASSLASSSDEQYF.

Of note for this clone: A read error may account for a junction end that differs from germline. V gene TRBV6-1 combines with J gene TRBJ2-1; TRBD1 matches 9 bases. Germline V gives CDR1 MNHNS, CDR2 SASEGT. There are 15 residues in the CDR3. This chain's CDR3 is CASREGTGPYNEQFF. CDR3 coding DNA: TGTGCCAGCAGGGAAGGGACAGGGCCTTACAATGAGCAGTTCTTC.

The CDR3 nucleotides are TGTGCCAGCAGCTCCGCGGGGGGGCCTAGTCTCGAGCAGTACTTC. As protein: CASSSAGGPSLEQYF. The chain couples TRBV5-4 to TRBJ2-7; 9 bases map to TRBD2. The CDR3 covers 15 residues. Germline V gives CDR1 SGHNT, CDR2 YYREEE (reference sequence). The V segment lost 3 bases and the J segment 6 bases; nucleotides outside the gene matches: 10. Looking up the rest from reference TRBV5-4 and TRBJ2-7 gives the full variable domain: ETGVTQSPTHLIKTRGQQVTLRCSSQSGHNTVSWYQQALGQGPQFIFQYYREEENGRGNFPPRFSGLQFPNYSSELNVNALELDDSALYLCASSSAGGPSLEQYFGPGTRLTVT.